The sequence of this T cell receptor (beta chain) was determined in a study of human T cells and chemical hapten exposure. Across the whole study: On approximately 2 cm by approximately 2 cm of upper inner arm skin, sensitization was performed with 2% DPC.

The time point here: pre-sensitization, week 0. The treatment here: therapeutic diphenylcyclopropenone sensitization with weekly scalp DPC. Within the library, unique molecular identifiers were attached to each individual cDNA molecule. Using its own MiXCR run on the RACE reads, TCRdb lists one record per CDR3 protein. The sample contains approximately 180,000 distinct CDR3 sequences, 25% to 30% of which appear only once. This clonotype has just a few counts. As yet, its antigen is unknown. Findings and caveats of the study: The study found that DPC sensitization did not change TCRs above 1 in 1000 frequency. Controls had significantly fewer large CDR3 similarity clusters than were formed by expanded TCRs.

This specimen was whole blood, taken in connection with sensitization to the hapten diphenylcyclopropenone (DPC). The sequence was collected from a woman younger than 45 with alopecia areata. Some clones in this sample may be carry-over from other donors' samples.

The CDR3 loop is CASSPGFLEQYF. The DNA for the CDR3 is TGTGCCAGCAGCCCCGGGTTTTTGGAGCAGTACTTC. The rearrangement uses TRBV7-2 and TRBJ2-7, with D unresolved. Germline V CDR1 and CDR2: SGHTA, FQGNSA. CDR3 length: 12 amino acids. Trimming left V 5 bases short and J 7 bases short, with 12 bases between.